These 20 T cell receptor beta chains originate from one sample sequenced in a study of T-cell reconstitution after alpha-beta-depleted transplantation in children. The library targeted TCRbeta and was prepared with unique molecular identifiers. A single record per CDR3 protein comes from TCRdb applying MiXCR to the PCR reads. The sample holds 6,500 to 10,000 distinct CDR3 sequences; 25% to 35% are singletons and the top ten take less than 2.5%. This specimen consisted of peripheral blood, obtained 60 days after TCRalphabeta/CD19-depleted stem cell transplant. The receptor set was obtained from a boy under two years old who had a stem cell transplant for SCID, so the T cells may come from the graft donor.

This clonotype is medium-sized within its sample. The chain has TRBV5-1 and TRBJ2-4, with no clear D. Germline V gives CDR1 SGHRS, CDR2 YFSETQ. CDR3 length equals 13 residues. V lost 8 bases to trimming and J lost 1 base, with 10 bases between them. Written as DNA, the CDR3 is TGCGCCAGAGTACAAGTGGCCAAAAACATTCAGTACTTC. Translation gives CARVQVAKNIQYF.

The rearrangement joins TRBV4-1 to TRBJ2-2; D gene unclear. Germline V gene sequence: CDR1 MGHRA, CDR2 YSYEKL. Trimming removed 1 base from V and 6 bases from J, with 12 bases in between. This CDR3 has 15 amino acids. This CDR3 reads CASSQGEDKSGELFF. CDR3 DNA: TGCGCCAGCAGCCAAGGAGAAGATAAGTCCGGGGAGCTGTTTTTT.

This clonotype is medium-sized within its sample. The chain joins TRBV7-4 to TRBJ2-4; TRBD1 agrees at 8 bases. The CDR3 loop spans 18 amino acids. Looked up from germline, CDR1 is SGHVT and CDR2 is SQSDAQ. The junction had 12 bases not matched to a gene; V was cut back by 5 bases and J by 0 bases. The CDR3 DNA follows: TGTGCCAGCAGCCTCCGGGACAGGCGACCTTTAGCCAAAAACATTCAGTACTTC. It codes for CASSLRDRRPLAKNIQYF.

The genes are TRBV10-3 and TRBJ2-7; tentatively, D is TRBD2 (5 bases). CDR1 ENHRY and CDR2 SYGVKD come from the germline V gene. The germline V and J ends were trimmed by 11 bases and 3 bases, with 17 bases remaining between them. The CDR3 is made up of 13 amino acids. This CDR3 is CAAGLPENYEQYF. In DNA, the CDR3 is TGTGCCGCAGGACTCCCAGAGAACTACGAGCAGTACTTC.

In this sample, this clonotype is medium-sized. The V gene is TRBV6-5, the J gene TRBJ2-7; D is undetermined. Germline V gene lookup returns CDR1 MNHEY and CDR2 SVGAGI. The germline V and J ends were trimmed by 3 bases and 3 bases, with 15 bases remaining between them. The CDR3 is 15 residues long. The CDR3 loop is CASSYAYGLFYEQYF. Here the CDR3 DNA reads TGTGCCAGCAGTTATGCTTACGGTCTTTTCTACGAGCAGTACTTC.

By sample share, this clonotype is medium-sized. The chain uses TRBV7-3 and TRBJ2-5, with 8 bases fitting TRBD1. Germline V lookup: CDR1 SGHTA, CDR2 FQGTGA. The CDR3 is made up of 15 amino acids. The V segment lost 5 bases and the J segment 0 bases; nucleotides outside the gene matches: 5. CDR3: CASSPTGVHQETQYF. CDR3 nucleotide sequence: TGTGCCAGCAGCCCGACAGGGGTCCACCAAGAGACCCAGTACTTC. Full variable domain (remainder filled in from reference TRBV7-3 and TRBJ2-5): GAGVSQTPSNKVTEKGKYVELRCDPISGHTALYWYRQSLGQGPEFLIYFQGTGAADDSGLPNDRFFAVRPEGSVSTLKIQRTERGDSAVYLCASSPTGVHQETQYFGPGTRLLVL.

The genes are TRBV2 and TRBJ2-3; D is undetermined. CDR3 length equals 12 residues. The V end lost 3 bases, the J end lost 4 bases, and 5 bases lay between the germline ends. CDR1 is SNHLY, CDR2 FYNNEI, per germline. CDR3 in amino acids: CASSEGPDTQYF. The DNA for the CDR3 is TGTGCCAGCAGTGAGGGCCCAGATACGCAGTATTTT.

This clonotype is judged medium-sized. The chain links TRBV12-3 or TRBV12-4 to TRBJ1-5; D may be TRBD1 (5 bases). Trimming shortened V by 6 bases and J by 0 bases, and 6 bases separated the two germline ends. The CDR3 spans 13 residues. The DNA of the CDR3 is TGTGCCAGCAGCGGGGCTAGCAATCAGCCCCAGCATTTT. It is translated as CASSGASNQPQHF.

This clonotype was detected ten times or more. This sequence joins TRBV2 and TRBJ2-5; 8 bases align to TRBD2. This CDR3 comprises 15 residues. Germline loops: CDR1 SNHLY, CDR2 FYNNEI. V lost 1 base and J lost 1; bases outside the gene matches: 2. CDR3 protein: CASSEGLATQETQYF. The DNA for the CDR3 is TGTGCCAGCAGTGAAGGACTAGCGACCCAAGAGACCCAGTACTTC.

Ten or more counts support this clonotype. The DNA for the CDR3 is TGTGCCAGCAGTCAACTAGCCGTCAAGCAGTACTTC. The encoded protein is CASSQLAVKQYF. This chain uses TRBV2 with TRBJ2-7; perhaps TRBD2 as D (6 bases). V was clipped by 5 bases and J by 8 bases, with 13 bases between them. The germline CDR1 and CDR2 sequences are SNHLY and FYNNEI. This CDR3 spans 12 amino acids.

This clonotype has at least ten counts. This chain uses TRBV20-1 with TRBJ1-5; a weak D match, TRBD1 (6 bases). CDR1 and CDR2 from the germline V gene are DFQATT and SNEGSKA (reference sequence). The V gene lost 5 bases and the J gene lost 4 bases, with 9 bases spanning the gap. CDR3 length: 12 residues. The CDR3 nucleotides read TGCAGTGCTGACAGGAGAAATCAGCCCCAGCATTTT. Protein: CSADRRNQPQHF.

By sample share, this clonotype is medium-sized. The rearrangement uses TRBV2 and TRBJ2-2, with D unclear. This CDR3 contains 13 residues. Trimming stripped 1 base from V and 6 bases from J, with 6 bases between. The germline V gene has CDR1 SNHLY and CDR2 FYNNEI. CDR3 coding DNA: TGTGCCAGCAGTGAAGGCTGGCCCGGGGAGCTGTTTTTT. Translation: CASSEGWPGELFF. Drawing the rest from reference TRBV2 and TRBJ2-2, the complete variable domain is EPEVTQTPSHQVTQMGQEVILRCVPISNHLYFYWYRQILGQKVEFLVSFYNNEISEKSEIFDDQFSVERPDGSNFTLKIRSTKLEDSAMYFCASSEGWPGELFFGEGSRLTVL.

The V and J genes are TRBV21-1 and TRBJ1-5; the listed D gene, TRBD1, was not tested against the DNA. TRBV21-1 is annotated as a pseudogene. This CDR3 is built from 15 residues. The CDR3 DNA follows: TGTGCCAGCAGCAAAGAGGGGGCAGGCTATCAGCCCCAGCATTTT. It specifies CASSKEGAGYQPQHF.

The chain combines TRBV7-9 with TRBJ2-1; 8 bases fit TRBD1. Germline CDR1 SEHNR, CDR2 FQNEAQ (reference sequence). This CDR3 region has 14 residues. V lost 9 bases, J lost 6 bases, and 10 bases stayed unmatched. The CDR3 region has the DNA TGTGCCAGTATTGCTCGACAGGGGATCAATGAGCAGTTCTTC. This encodes CASIARQGINEQFF.

This clonotype is categorized as medium-sized. The chain employs TRBV20-1 and TRBJ2-2; TRBD1 might be the D (6 bases). This CDR3 region has 16 residues. The germline V gene encodes CDR1 DFQATT and CDR2 SNEGSKA (reference sequence). V gave up 2 bases and J gave up 1 base, with 14 bases separating them. CDR3 region: CSARRAGVKNTGELFF. CDR3 DNA: TGCAGTGCTAGAAGGGCAGGGGTCAAGAACACCGGGGAGCTGTTTTTT.

This clonotype was observed many times. The chain couples TRBV12-5 to TRBJ1-6; D gene unclear. Trimming removed 3 bases at V and 9 bases at J, with 6 bases between. The CDR3 runs to 12 residues. Germline V gene lookup returns CDR1 LGHNT and CDR2 FRNRAP. This CDR3 reads CASGFVASPLHF. The CDR3 DNA sequence: TGTGCTAGTGGTTTTGTCGCTTCACCCCTCCACTTT.

This clonotype was detected many times. This chain links TRBV18 with TRBJ2-7, with a possible D match to TRBD2 (6 bases). Germline values: CDR1 KGHSH, CDR2 LQKENI. Deletions cut 2 bases from V and 0 bases from J, with 14 bases between. This CDR3 spans 16 amino acids. CDR3 nucleotides: TGTGCCAGCTCACCAATAGCGGACCTCAGCTCCTACGAGCAGTACTTC. Protein sequence: CASSPIADLSSYEQYF. Full variable domain (outside the CDR3, taken from reference TRBV18 and TRBJ2-7): NAGVMQNPRHLVRRRGQEARLRCSPMKGHSHVYWYRQLPEEGLKFMVYLQKENIIDESGMPKERFSAEFPKEGPSILRIQQVVRGDSAAYFCASSPIADLSSYEQYFGPGTRLTVT.

Sample share makes this clonotype medium-sized. J is TRBJ2-3 and V is TRBV7-9; D is perhaps TRBD2 (5 bases). The germline V gene encodes CDR1 SEHNR and CDR2 FQNEAQ (reference sequence). Trimming removed 4 bases from V and 6 bases from J, with 8 bases in between. The CDR3 covers 12 residues. The chain's CDR3 is CASSSGVDTQYF. The CDR3 DNA reads as TGTGCCAGCAGCTCCGGGGTGGATACGCAGTATTTT.

This clonotype is termed medium-sized. This chain uses TRBV5-1 with TRBJ2-2, with D perhaps being TRBD1 or TRBD2 (5 bases each). Germline V gene sequence: CDR1 SGHRS, CDR2 YFSETQ. The CDR3 totals 14 residues. Trimming removed 4 bases from V and 4 bases from J, with 11 bases in between. CDR3 amino acids: CASSRGPSTGELFF. CDR3 bases: TGCGCCAGCAGCCGGGGACCCTCCACCGGGGAGCTGTTTTTT. The variable domain in full, with the rest retrieved from reference TRBV5-1 and TRBJ2-2, is KAGVTQTPRYLIKTRGQQVTLSCSPISGHRSVSWYQQTPGQGLQFLFEYFSETQRNKGNFPGRFSGRQFSNSRSEMNVSTLELGDSALYLCASSRGPSTGELFFGEGSRLTVL.

This clonotype counts as medium-sized. The genes are TRBV21-1 and TRBJ2-1. TRBV21-1 represents a pseudogene. This CDR3 comprises 13 residues. The DNA for the CDR3 is TGTGCCAGCAGCCCAGACTCGTGCAATGAGCAGTTCTTC. Its protein product is CASSPDSCNEQFF.